The 20 T cell receptor beta chains in this list originate from one sample, sequenced in a study of T cell changes during pregnancy in multiple sclerosis. Profiling relied on immunoSEQ multiplex PCR, and the TCRdb table lists in-frame clones only, not all of them. The table records around 30,000 clones, about 88% of them present only once. This specimen was CD8+ T cells from peripheral blood mononuclear cells, taken in the second trimester of pregnancy. Every receptor here comes from a female donor with multiple sclerosis, enrolled in a pregnancy study.

The chain carries TRBV5-6 and TRBJ2-3; 7 bases align to TRBD1. Unmatched junction bases numbered 8, after V lost 2 bases and J lost 2 bases. CDR1 is SGHDT, CDR2 YYEEEE, per germline. The CDR3 is made up of 16 amino acids. The CDR3 DNA is TGTGCCAGCAGCTTTCACACAGGGGCGCCCACAGATACGCAGTATTTT. This sequence encodes CASSFHTGAPTDTQYF.

V and J are TRBV19 and TRBJ2-1; 12 nucleotides line up with TRBD2. V gave up 2 bases and J gave up 8 bases; unmatched junction bases: 13. This CDR3 has 18 residues. CDR1 and CDR2 (germline): LNHDA, SQIVND (reference sequence). In nucleotides, the CDR3 is TGTGCCAGTAGTATAACGCCTTTTACTAGCGGGGGGACGGATGAGCAGTTCTTC. Amino acid sequence: CASSITPFTSGGTDEQFF.

The chain carries TRBV18 and TRBJ2-3, with 8 bases that match TRBD2. This CDR3 spans 19 amino acids. The germline V gene has CDR1 KGHSH and CDR2 LQKENI. V was pared by 1 base and J by 3 bases, with 15 bases of the junction left unmatched. The CDR3, as DNA: TGTGCCAGCTCACCACGGACTAGCCCTGAGATCGCAGAGACAGATACGCAGTATTTT. This codes for CASSPRTSPEIAETDTQYF.

The chain is built from TRBV7-6 and TRBJ2-3; possible D gene TRBD2, 6 bases. V shed 7 bases and J shed 4 bases, with 21 bases lying between them. CDR1 SGHVS and CDR2 FNYEAQ come from the germline V gene. CDR3 length equals 16 residues. In DNA form, the CDR3 reads TGTGCCAGCACCCCAGCGGGCGGGTCTAGTGCAGATACGCAGTATTTT. This encodes CASTPAGGSSADTQYF.

The J gene is TRBJ2-7, the V gene TRBV27; D unclear. CDR3 length: 14 amino acids. V lost 4 bases to trimming and J lost 3 bases, with 13 bases between them. Per the germline V gene, CDR1 is MNHEY and CDR2 is SMNVEV (reference sequence). The CDR3 is CASSSKPGFYEQYF. In DNA, the CDR3 is TGTGCCAGCAGTTCTAAGCCCGGGTTCTACGAGCAGTACTTC.

V gene TRBV16 combines with J gene TRBJ2-2; tentative D call: TRBD1 (6 bases). V dropped 4 bases and J dropped 3 bases, with 27 bases sitting between them. The CDR3 runs 20 residues. CDR1 and CDR2 (germline): KGHSY, FQNENV. The CDR3 reads CASSPEPFIQGRQDTGELFF. The CDR3 region has the DNA TGTGCCAGCAGCCCCGAACCCTTTATTCAGGGGCGGCAGGACACCGGGGAGCTGTTTTTT.

A few counts support this clone. The chain joins TRBV7-9 to TRBJ2-1, with 7 bases identical to TRBD2. Germline CDR1 and CDR2: SEHNR and FQNEAQ (reference sequence). V shed 1 base and J 7 bases; nucleotides not matched to a gene: 7. The CDR3 consists of 15 residues. The CDR3 loop is CASSLVAGVGNEQFF. The CDR3 DNA is TGTGCCAGCAGCTTAGTTGCGGGAGTGGGAAATGAGCAGTTCTTC.

This clone was observed a few times. The V gene is TRBV4-1, the J gene TRBJ1-5; D remains ambiguous. Germline loops: CDR1 MGHRA, CDR2 YSYEKL. With 3 bases removed from V and 3 bases from J, the gap between germline ends came to 6 bases. The CDR3 totals 13 residues. The CDR3 DNA sequence: TGCGCCAGCAGCCACGGTATCAATCAGCCCCAGCATTTT. Residues: CASSHGINQPQHF.

The genes are TRBV9 and TRBJ2-1; D gene ambiguous. The V and J ends lost 0 bases and 6 bases respectively, with 13 bases between them. Germline V gene data show CDR1 as SGDLS and CDR2 as YYNGEE. The CDR3 is 15 amino acids. For the CDR3, the DNA is TGTGCCAGCAGCGTAGAGTCGCGGAGCCCCAATGAGCAGTTCTTC. Amino acids: CASSVESRSPNEQFF.

The chain carries TRBV11-2 and TRBJ2-1; a possible D gene is TRBD1 (6 bases). The CDR3 length is 18 residues. Looked up from germline, CDR1 is SGHAT and CDR2 is FQNNGV. Between the trimmed V and J ends, which lost 6 bases and 3 bases, there was a span of 24 bases. DNA of the CDR3: TGTGCCAGCAGTTCGGACCTTCGCCGGACAGACTTCTACAATGAGCAGTTCTTC. It specifies CASSSDLRRTDFYNEQFF.

The CDR3 bases are TGCGCCAGCAGCTTAGGTCAGTCCAGGGAGCAGTTCTTC. This gives the protein CASSLGQSREQFF. The chain has TRBV5-1 and TRBJ2-1; the D is unclear. Germline values: CDR1 SGHRS, CDR2 YFSETQ. The CDR3 has 13 residues. The germline V and J ends were trimmed by 2 bases and 10 bases, with 13 bases remaining between them.

The chain carries TRBV21-1 and TRBJ2-1; the DNA was not compared with TRBD1, the D call given in the table. TRBV21-1 is a documented pseudogene. CDR3 length equals 16 residues. The CDR3 DNA sequence: TGTGCCAACCCCATTACTCGACAGGCGCCGGCGGGTGAGCAGTTCTTC. Its translation is CANPITRQAPAGEQFF.

This clone has just one count. The rearrangement joins TRBV7-2 to TRBJ2-1, with D tentatively TRBD2 (5 bases). Germline lookup yields CDR1 SGHTA and CDR2 FQGNSA. The CDR3 extends over 12 amino acids. V was pared by 2 bases and J by 12 bases, with 11 bases between. CDR3 in amino acids: CASSLRGGRQFF. CDR3 DNA: TGTGCCAGCAGCTTAAGAGGAGGTCGGCAGTTCTTC.

This clone was detected a few times. The chain employs TRBV7-9 and TRBJ1-1; no clear D gene. This CDR3 spans 13 amino acids. V lost 7 bases and J 1 base, leaving 10 bases between the germline ends. Germline CDR1 is SEHNR and CDR2 is FQNEAQ (reference sequence). The CDR3: CASILRGNTEAFF. Written as DNA, the CDR3 is TGTGCCAGCATCCTCCGGGGGAACACTGAAGCTTTCTTT.

The J gene is TRBJ2-7, the V gene TRBV7-2; D perhaps matches TRBD1 (6 bases). V gave up 4 bases and J gave up 3 bases, with 16 bases separating them. CDR3 size: 15 residues. Germline lookup yields CDR1 SGHTA and CDR2 FQGNSA. CDR3 in amino acids: CASSSGTSIFYEQYF. DNA of the CDR3: TGTGCCAGCAGCTCCGGGACAAGTATATTCTACGAGCAGTACTTC.

The rearrangement joins TRBV11-2 to TRBJ1-2, with 9 bases matching TRBD1. V gave up 6 bases and J gave up 3 bases; unmatched junction bases: 11. The germline CDR1 and CDR2 sequences are SGHAT and FQNNGV. The CDR3 has 16 residues. The CDR3 protein is CASRPINRGRYYGYTF. In nucleotides, the CDR3 is TGTGCCAGCAGACCCATTAACAGGGGGCGCTACTATGGCTACACCTTC.

This clone was observed a single time. The chain is built from TRBV6-6 and TRBJ1-1; D call uncertain. Germline CDR1 and CDR2: MNHNY and SVGAGI (reference sequence). V dropped 2 bases and J dropped 1 base, with 5 bases sitting between them. This CDR3 has 13 residues. The CDR3, as DNA: TGTGCCAGCAGTTACGGCCGGAACACTGAAGCTTTCTTT. Its translation is CASSYGRNTEAFF.

The rearrangement joins TRBV7-9 to TRBJ2-5; 8 bases align to TRBD2. V lost 4 bases to trimming and J lost 1 base; unmatched junction nucleotides: 8. CDR3 length equals 16 residues. CDR1 and CDR2 (germline): SEHNR, FQNEAQ (reference sequence). CDR3 sequence (DNA): TGTGCCAGCAGCTCAACCGCCGGGACTAGCCAAGAGACCCAGTACTTC. This encodes CASSSTAGTSQETQYF. The full variable domain, rest sourced from reference TRBV7-9 and TRBJ2-5, is DTGVSQNPRHKITKRGQNVTFRCDPISEHNRLYWYRQTLGQGPEFLTYFQNEAQLEKSRLLSDRFSAERPKGSFSTLEIQRTEQGDSAMYLCASSSTAGTSQETQYFGPGTRLLVL.

The rearrangement uses TRBV2 and TRBJ1-1; D is undetermined. CDR3 length: 14 amino acids. Trimming pared 8 bases from V and 4 bases from J, leaving 17 bases between. Germline CDR1 is SNHLY and CDR2 is FYNNEI. The CDR3, as DNA: TGTGCCAGCCCGACGAGGGTCACCCCCACTGAAGCTTTCTTT. Amino acid sequence: CASPTRVTPTEAFF.

This clone was seen just once. The junction shows a germline mismatch at one end, possibly a read error. The V gene is TRBV4-2, the J gene TRBJ1-6, with TRBD1 identical over 8 bases. The CDR3 has 13 residues. Germline-derived CDR1 and CDR2 are LGHNA and YNFKEQ. CDR3 protein: CASSEDRGSPLHF. CDR3 nucleotide sequence: TGTGCCAGCAGCGAAGACAGGGGTTCACCCCTCCACTTT.